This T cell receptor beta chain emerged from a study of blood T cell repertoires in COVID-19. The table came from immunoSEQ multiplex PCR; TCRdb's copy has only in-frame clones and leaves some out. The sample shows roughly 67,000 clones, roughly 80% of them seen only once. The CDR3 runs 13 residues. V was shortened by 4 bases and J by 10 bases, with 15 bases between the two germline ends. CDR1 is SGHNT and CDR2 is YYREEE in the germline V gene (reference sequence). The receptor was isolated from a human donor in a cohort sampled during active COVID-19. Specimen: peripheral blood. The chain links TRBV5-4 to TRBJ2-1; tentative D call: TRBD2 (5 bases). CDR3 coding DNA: TGTGCCAGCAGCCTCACCGCGAGGGAGGAGCAGTTCTTC. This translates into CASSLTAREEQFF.